This TCR beta chain emerged from a study of OX40 agonist ivuxolimab in advanced cancers. Study overall: Cancers in dose escalation were hepatocellular, melanoma, renal cell and head and neck. The study, taken as a whole, reports: Expansion of clones was among the lowest in partial responders at 0.1-3.0 mg/kg.

Per germline, CDR1 SQVTM and CDR2 ANQGSEA. The CDR3 sequence is 14 residues long. Trimming cost V 6 bases and J 7 bases; bases outside gene matches: 8. This clone was observed a single time. The target antigen is unknown. TCRdb's table, derived via immunoSEQ multiplex PCR, lists solely in-frame clones and lacks some. The data show about 50,000 clones, 90% to 95% seen once. This receptor was obtained from an adult with an advanced solid tumor such as melanoma, head and neck, liver or kidney cancer. The input for sequencing was CD4+ or CD8+ T cells sorted from blood, taken in a trial of the OX40 agonist ivuxolimab. The chain couples TRBV29-1 to TRBJ1-6, with TRBD1 identical over 8 bases. The DNA of the CDR3 is TGCAGCGTGCTTTTCCAGGGGGCAAATTCACCCCTCCACTTT. Protein: CSVLFQGANSPLHF. The full variable domain, rest sourced from reference TRBV29-1 and TRBJ1-6, is SAVISQKPSRDICQRGTSLTIQCQVDSQVTMMFWYRQQPGQSLTLIATANQGSEATYESGFVIDKFPISRPNLTFSTLTVSNMSPEDSSIYLCSVLFQGANSPLHFGNGTRLTVT.